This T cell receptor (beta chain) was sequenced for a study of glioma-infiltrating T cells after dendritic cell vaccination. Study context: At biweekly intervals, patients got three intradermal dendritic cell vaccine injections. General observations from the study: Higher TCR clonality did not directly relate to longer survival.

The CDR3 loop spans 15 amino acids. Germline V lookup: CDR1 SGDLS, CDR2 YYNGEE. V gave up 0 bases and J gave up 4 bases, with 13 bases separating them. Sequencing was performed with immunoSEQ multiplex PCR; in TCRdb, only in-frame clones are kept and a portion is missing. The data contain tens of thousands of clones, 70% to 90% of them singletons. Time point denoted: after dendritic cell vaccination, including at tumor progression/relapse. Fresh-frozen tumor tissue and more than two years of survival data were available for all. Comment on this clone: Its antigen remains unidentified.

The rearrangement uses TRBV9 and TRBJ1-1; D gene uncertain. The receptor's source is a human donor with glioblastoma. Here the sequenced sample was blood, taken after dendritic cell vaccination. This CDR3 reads CASSVAVAPSTEAFF. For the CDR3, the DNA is TGTGCCAGCAGCGTAGCAGTGGCTCCAAGCACTGAAGCTTTCTTT. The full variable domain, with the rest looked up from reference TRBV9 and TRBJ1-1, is DSGVTQTPKHLITATGQRVTLRCSPRSGDLSVYWYQQSLDQGLQFLIQYYNGEERAKGNILERFSAQQFPDLHSELNLSSLELGDSALYFCASSVAVAPSTEAFFGQGTRLTVV.